This TCR beta chain was documented in a study of cytomegalovirus exposure and HLA in healthy donors. This clone has just one count. Its antigen is unidentified. Study-wide points: When the data were analyzed later, several of the most significant clusters appeared to be linked to common viral pathogens. Some TCR beta chains (approximately 180 of them) were listed as cytomegalovirus-associated. Later analysis revealed greater clonal expansion in HLA-associated TCR beta chains than in equally common others. Under in vitro conditions, a few CMV-associated chains were confirmed as specific for CMV antigens.

In the PCR, 60 Vbeta and 13 Jbeta primers were used. The table came from immunoSEQ multiplex PCR; TCRdb's copy has only in-frame clones and leaves some out. Among 150,000 to 200,000 clones listed, approximately 84% were seen once. Per the germline V gene, CDR1 is GTSNPN and CDR2 is SVGIG (reference sequence). Trimming pared 2 bases from V and 5 bases from J, leaving 15 bases between. The CDR3 consists of 14 residues. The sequencing input was PBMCs. The genes are TRBV30 and TRBJ1-1; weak D call: TRBD1 (6 bases). The sequence was obtained from a girl in the first two years of life in good health and CMV-seronegative. CDR3 DNA: TGTGCCTGGAGTCAAGACAGGTTCGATACTGAAGCTTTCTTT. Protein sequence: CAWSQDRFDTEAFF.